This T cell receptor (beta chain) was observed in a study of blood T cell repertoires in COVID-19. Study-level information: The origin of the acute and convalescent COVID-19 samples was the United States, Italy and Spain. Sources were T cells, B-cell-depleted T cells, or PBMCs; the material itself was cDNA or gDNA.

In the authors' workflow: Amplification from reference gene primers served as the basis for estimated nucleated cell counts. Clones were sequenced by immunoSEQ multiplex PCR, and TCRdb holds only the in-frame ones, with some missing. Clone size and V and J calls were adopted from that table, with D and trimming inferred from the DNA. In the table there are about 50,000 clones, about 70% of which are singletons. Germline values: CDR1 SGHAT, CDR2 FQNNGV. The CDR3 is made up of 13 amino acids. As to this clone: One junction end disagrees with the germline gene, perhaps due to a read error.

This rearrangement joins TRBV11-2 to TRBJ2-1; 9 nucleotides match TRBD1. The receptor's source is a man between 50 and 59 years old with active or convalescent COVID-19. Sequencing was performed on peripheral blood. The CDR3 bases are TGTGCCAGCAGCTTAGACCGGACAGGGGAAGGTGTCTTC. Translation: CASSLDRTGEGVF.